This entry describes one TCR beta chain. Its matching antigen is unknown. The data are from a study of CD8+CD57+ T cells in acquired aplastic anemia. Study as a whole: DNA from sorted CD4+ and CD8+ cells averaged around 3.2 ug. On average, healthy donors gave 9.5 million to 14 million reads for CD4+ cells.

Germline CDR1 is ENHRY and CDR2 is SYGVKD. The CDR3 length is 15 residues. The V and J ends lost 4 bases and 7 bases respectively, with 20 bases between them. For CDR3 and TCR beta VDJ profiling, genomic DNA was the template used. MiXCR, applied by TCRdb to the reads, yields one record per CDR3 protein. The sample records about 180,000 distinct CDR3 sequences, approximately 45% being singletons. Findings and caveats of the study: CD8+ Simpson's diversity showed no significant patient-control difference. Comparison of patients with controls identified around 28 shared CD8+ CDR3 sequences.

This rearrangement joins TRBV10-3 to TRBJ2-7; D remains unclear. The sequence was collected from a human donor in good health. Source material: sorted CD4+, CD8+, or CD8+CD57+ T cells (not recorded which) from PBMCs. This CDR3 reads CAISGTAVGVGEQYF. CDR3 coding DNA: TGTGCCATCAGTGGTACTGCGGTCGGAGTTGGGGAGCAGTACTTC.